This T cell receptor (beta chain) was identified during a study of cytomegalovirus exposure and HLA in healthy donors. Per the germline V gene, CDR1 is SGHTA and CDR2 is FQGTGA. The CDR3 loop spans 19 amino acids. V lost 4 bases and J 0 bases, leaving 19 bases between the germline ends. This PCR relied on a set of 60 Vbeta primers and 13 Jbeta primers. Repertoires were generated with immunoSEQ multiplex PCR, while TCRdb's copy carries only in-frame clones and drops some. The repertoire has some 170,000 clones, roughly four fifths of them found once; the top ten carry over 4.5%. The sequenced sample was PBMCs. The V and J genes are TRBV7-3 and TRBJ2-6, with TRBD1 as a possible D gene (6 bases). The receptor was isolated from a woman aged 18-29 years in good health and CMV-seropositive. The CDR3 coding sequence is TGTGCCAGCAGCTCCCTATCCGGGACAATAGCCTCTGGGGCCAACGTCCTGACTTTC. It is translated as CASSSLSGTIASGANVLTF.